This record looks at one TCR beta chain sequence and its context. Its antigen is as yet unknown. The sample comes from a study of blood T cells in healthy people across ages. Each donor gave approximately 9.7 milliliters of peripheral blood. Primers used in a second PCR of roughly 6 to 11 cycles were a sample-barcoded 5' primer and a J-beta primer mix. TCRdb itself ran the 5' RACE reads through MiXCR, one entry per CDR3 protein. The sample lists about 1.8 million distinct CDR3 sequences, around half occurring once. Study results and caveats: Unknown donor CMV status possibly confounded expanded clonotype changes. What prevented conclusive comparison of naive and antigen-experienced cells was that PBMCs were unsorted.

This receptor was taken from a middle-aged woman in good health. The specimen was blood.

DNA for the CDR3: TGTGCCACCAAGGGGACAGGGTCGAACTATGGCTACACCTTC. Its protein is CATKGTGSNYGYTF. The chain is built from TRBV10-3 and TRBJ1-2, with 9 bases identical to TRBD1. Germline-derived CDR1 and CDR2 are ENHRY and SYGVKD. This CDR3 contains 14 residues. V lost 10 bases, J lost 2 bases, and 8 bases stayed unmatched.